Below are 30 T cell receptor beta chains sequenced from a single sample in a study of T-cell reconstitution after alpha-beta-depleted transplantation in children (dated by TCRdb to the mid-2010s). The sample's treatment or condition label, decoded: allogeneic hematopoietic cell transplantation with graft depleted of TCRalphabeta T cells and CD19 B cells. The receptor library was made with PCR. Sequencing was performed on an Illumina HiSeq 2500. To normalize quantification of the TCRbeta repertoire, the TCR libraries were built with molecular barcoding that relied on unique molecular identifiers. Using fastp trimming at Q25 and MiXCR clonotype assembly, TCRdb reanalyzed the public sequencing data and kept in-frame beta chains. Here each entry gathers all rows of one CDR3 protein and keeps the most common genes and DNA. The sample contains some 110,000 distinct CDR3 sequences, under 13% of them found a single time. 30% to 35% of the sample is taken by the ten largest.

This specimen consisted of PBMCs, obtained before TCRalphabeta/CD19-depleted stem cell transplant. These receptors all come from a boy aged 2-15 years with acute lymphoblastic leukemia, due to receive a stem cell transplant.

The DNA of the CDR3 is TGCGCCAGCAGCCCTGTCCCTAGCGGGAGGTCGAGATCCTACAATGAGCAGTTCTTC. Amino acids: CASSPVPSGRSRSYNEQFF. V usage is TRBV5-1 and J usage is TRBJ2-1, with 11 positions matching TRBD2. CDR3 length: 19 residues. The V gene's germline CDR1 is SGHRS and CDR2 YFSETQ. Trimming removed 4 bases from V and 1 base from J; junction bases left unmatched: 13.

This clonotype was detected a few times. The gene calls are TRBV5-1 and TRBJ2-7; 13 positions match TRBD2. This CDR3 comprises 16 residues. Per the germline V gene, CDR1 is SGHRS and CDR2 is YFSETQ. The V and J ends lost 3 bases and 0 bases, in that order; junction bases with no gene match: 3. Here the CDR3 reads CASSWGLAGSSYEQYF. The DNA of the CDR3 is TGCGCCAGCAGCTGGGGACTAGCGGGATCCTCCTACGAGCAGTACTTC. Drawing the rest from reference TRBV5-1 and TRBJ2-7, the complete variable domain is KAGVTQTPRYLIKTRGQQVTLSCSPISGHRSVSWYQQTPGQGLQFLFEYFSETQRNKGNFPGRFSGRQFSNSRSEMNVSTLELGDSALYLCASSWGLAGSSYEQYFGPGTRLTVT.

V gene TRBV12-3 or TRBV12-4 combines with J gene TRBJ2-7, with no clear D. V was shortened by 1 base and J by 5 bases, with 15 bases between the two germline ends. The CDR3 is 15 residues long. CDR3 bases: TGTGCCAGCAGTTTAGAAACATCCTTCGGCCACGAGCAGTACTTC. It translates to CASSLETSFGHEQYF.

This rearrangement joins TRBV9 to TRBJ2-1; TRBD2 is a possible D gene (6 bases). Between the trimmed V and J ends, which lost 2 bases and 9 bases, there was a span of 18 bases. The CDR3 runs to 15 residues. Per the germline V gene, CDR1 is SGDLS and CDR2 is YYNGEE. CDR3 nucleotides: TGTGCCAGCAGCGTGGGGGGAGGTCCTCCGGGTGAGCAGTTCTTC. This translates into CASSVGGGPPGEQFF. Drawing the rest from reference TRBV9 and TRBJ2-1, the complete variable domain is DSGVTQTPKHLITATGQRVTLRCSPRSGDLSVYWYQQSLDQGLQFLIQYYNGEERAKGNILERFSAQQFPDLHSELNLSSLELGDSALYFCASSVGGGPPGEQFFGPGTRLTVL.

This clonotype has a count of ten or more. V gene TRBV27 combines with J gene TRBJ2-5, with 13 bases lining up with TRBD2. V lost 5 bases and J lost 7; bases outside the gene matches: 4. Germline values: CDR1 MNHEY, CDR2 SMNVEV (reference sequence). There are 14 residues in the CDR3. In nucleotides, the CDR3 is TGTGCCAGCAGTGGGACTAGCGGGATTGGGACCCAGTACTTC. It specifies CASSGTSGIGTQYF.

This chain connects TRBV20-1 to TRBJ2-3; D unclear. The CDR3 has 11 amino acids. Trimming shortened V by 0 bases and J by 6 bases, and 4 bases separated the two germline ends. Germline-derived CDR1 and CDR2 are DFQATT and SNEGSKA (reference sequence). CDR3 protein: CSARDADTQYF. The CDR3 nucleotides are TGCAGTGCTAGAGATGCGGATACGCAGTATTTT.

This clonotype showed up just a few times. The V gene is TRBV5-1, the J gene TRBJ1-2, with D hard to call. The length of the CDR3 is 14 residues. Between the trimmed V and J ends, which lost 0 bases and 4 bases, there was a span of 10 bases. The germline V gene has CDR1 SGHRS and CDR2 YFSETQ. CDR3 protein: CASSLDRDLYGYTF. In nucleotides, the CDR3 is TGCGCCAGCAGCTTGGATCGCGATCTCTATGGCTACACCTTC.

In this sample, this clonotype turned up a few times. The genes are TRBV29-1 and TRBJ2-5, with TRBD1 as a possible D gene (6 bases). The CDR3 is made up of 12 amino acids. The germline gives CDR1 SQVTM, CDR2 ANQGSEA. Trimming took off 7 bases at V and 2 bases at J, with 11 bases between the two ends. In DNA, the CDR3 is TGCAGCGCCGGACAGATTCAAGAGACCCAGTACTTC. This encodes CSAGQIQETQYF.

The sample holds one count of this clonotype. A read error is possible here, since a much larger clone lies one base away. The V and J genes are TRBV5-1 and TRBJ2-3; D gene uncertain. In germline, CDR1 is SGHRS, CDR2 YFSETQ. The CDR3 consists of 15 residues. V lost 2 bases and J 5 bases, leaving 15 bases between the germline ends. The CDR3 sequence is CASSFDSSSLDTQYF. The CDR3 coding sequence is TGCGCCAGCAGCTTCGACTCCAGTAGCCTAGATACGCAGTATTTT.

The rearrangement links TRBV6-1 to TRBJ2-4, with 8 bases identical to TRBD1. The CDR3 totals 16 residues. The germline gives CDR1 MNHNS, CDR2 SASEGT. V dropped 0 bases and J dropped 3; count of bases not matched to a gene: 4. The CDR3 here is CASSEAGQGGKNIQYF. As DNA, the CDR3 is TGTGCCAGCAGTGAAGCCGGACAGGGAGGCAAAAACATTCAGTACTTC.

The chain has TRBV12-3 or TRBV12-4 and TRBJ2-7; 8 nucleotides match TRBD2. The trim removed 3 bases at V and 4 bases at J, leaving 2 bases unmatched. This CDR3 is built from 13 residues. The CDR3 DNA reads as TGTGCCAGCAGTTTCGGACTAGCATACGAGCAGTACTTC. Translation gives CASSFGLAYEQYF.

In its sample, this clonotype was seen a few times. The V call is TRBV3-1, the J call TRBJ2-2, with TRBD2 as a possible D gene (5 bases). From germline, CDR1 is LGHDT and CDR2 YNNKEL (reference sequence). V lost 7 bases and J lost 1, with 13 bases in between. This CDR3 has 15 residues. CDR3 in DNA: TGTGCCAGCACCCACGGACTTCTGAACACCGGGGAGCTGTTTTTT. This gives the protein CASTHGLLNTGELFF.

This rearrangement joins TRBV7-2 to TRBJ2-2, with TRBD1 as a possible D gene (6 bases). The CDR3 consists of 17 residues. The germline CDR1 and CDR2 sequences are SGHTA and FQGNSA. V was cut by 0 bases and J by 4 bases, with 15 bases left in between. CDR3 residues: CASSLAARGPTTGELFF. CDR3 sequence (DNA): TGTGCCAGCAGCTTAGCGGCCAGGGGACCCACCACCGGGGAGCTGTTTTTT.

This clonotype was seen more than once but under ten times. The rearrangement uses TRBV7-2 and TRBJ1-5, with a possible D match to TRBD1 (5 bases). This CDR3 spans 16 amino acids. V was clipped by 1 base and J by 5 bases, with 15 bases between them. Germline V gene lookup returns CDR1 SGHTA and CDR2 FQGNSA. Here the CDR3 DNA reads TGTGCCAGCAGCTTAGATTACAGGAGGCCCTATCAGCCCCAGCATTTT. Translating gives CASSLDYRRPYQPQHF.

This clonotype was seen repeatedly, ten times or more. The chain recombines TRBV6-5 with TRBJ2-1; 9 bases map to TRBD2. CDR1 is MNHEY and CDR2 is SVGAGI in the germline V gene. This CDR3 is built from 18 residues. V gave up 2 bases and J gave up 3 bases; unmatched junction bases: 11. In nucleotides, the CDR3 is TGTGCCAGCAGTTACCCCCTTCGAGCGGGGGGAATCTACAATGAGCAGTTCTTC. It encodes CASSYPLRAGGIYNEQFF.

This clonotype was seen at least ten times. The rearrangement links TRBV12-3 or TRBV12-4 to TRBJ2-6; D is uncertain. CDR3 length: 13 residues. V was trimmed by 1 base and J by 4 bases, leaving 2 bases between them. The CDR3 sequence is CASSLVGANVLTF. As DNA, the CDR3 is TGTGCCAGCAGTTTAGTGGGGGCCAACGTCCTGACTTTC.

The chain joins TRBV7-9 to TRBJ2-2, with TRBD2 matching over 14 bases. Germline-derived CDR1 and CDR2 are SEHNR and FQNEAQ (reference sequence). With 5 bases clipped from V and 4 bases from J, the junction kept 6 bases outside the gene matches. This CDR3 is built from 17 residues. CDR3 protein: CASSAGLAGGSTGELFF. CDR3 nucleotide sequence: TGTGCCAGCAGCGCAGGACTAGCGGGAGGCTCCACCGGGGAGCTGTTTTTT. The entire variable domain, with the rest obtained from reference TRBV7-9 and TRBJ2-2, is as follows: DTGVSQNPRHKITKRGQNVTFRCDPISEHNRLYWYRQTLGQGPEFLTYFQNEAQLEKSRLLSDRFSAERPKGSFSTLEIQRTEQGDSAMYLCASSAGLAGGSTGELFFGEGSRLTVL.

This clonotype appeared many times. The J gene is TRBJ2-1, the V gene TRBV6-1; tentative D call: TRBD2 (6 bases). CDR3 length: 14 amino acids. Trimming stripped 11 bases from V and 0 bases from J, with 14 bases between. Germline CDR1 reads MNHNS; CDR2 reads SASEGT. The CDR3 region has the DNA TGTGCCGGACTGGGGGGAAGCTCCTACAATGAGCAGTTCTTC. Residues: CAGLGGSSYNEQFF.

This clonotype turned up a few times. This chain links TRBV12-3 or TRBV12-4 with TRBJ2-7; D gene ambiguous. The CDR3 extends over 14 amino acids. The V end lost 5 bases, the J end lost 2 bases, and 13 bases lay between the germline ends. The DNA of the CDR3 is TGTGCCAGCAGTGAACAGCGAGGACCCTACGAGCAGTACTTC. Its protein is CASSEQRGPYEQYF.

This clonotype occurred a few times. The genes are TRBV3-1 and TRBJ1-6; no clear D. Per germline, CDR1 LGHDT and CDR2 YNNKEL (reference sequence). V lost 4 bases to trimming and J lost 2 bases, with 9 bases between them. The CDR3 spans 15 residues. The CDR3 DNA reads TGTGCCAGCAGCCGAGGTGTGACCTATAATTCACCCCTCCACTTT. Translating gives CASSRGVTYNSPLHF.

There are many counts of this clonotype. The chain has TRBV12-3 or TRBV12-4 and TRBJ2-7; 7 positions match TRBD2. V lost 6 bases, J lost 3 bases, and 8 bases stayed unmatched. The CDR3 contains 14 residues. CDR3 region: CASRMGLSFYEQYF. CDR3 nucleotides: TGTGCCAGCAGAATGGGACTATCTTTCTACGAGCAGTACTTC.

The genes are TRBV20-1 and TRBJ2-1; TRBD2 matches at 10 bases. Germline V gene sequence: CDR1 DFQATT, CDR2 SNEGSKA (reference sequence). The CDR3 consists of 16 residues. V shed 5 bases, J shed 2 bases, and the junction held 9 bases outside the gene matches. The CDR3: CSAVIAGGLAYNEQFF. Written as DNA, the CDR3 is TGCAGTGCTGTAATAGCGGGAGGCCTGGCCTACAATGAGCAGTTCTTC.

This chain uses TRBV5-1 with TRBJ2-2; 16 bases are a match to TRBD2. Germline assignment: CDR1 SGHRS and CDR2 YFSETQ. The CDR3 spans 18 residues. V lost 2 bases and J lost 3; bases outside the gene matches: 4. This CDR3 is CASSFAGTSGRDTGELFF. In DNA form, the CDR3 reads TGCGCCAGCAGCTTCGCCGGGACTAGCGGGAGGGACACCGGGGAGCTGTTTTTT. Filled out from reference TRBV5-1 and TRBJ2-2, the complete variable domain reads KAGVTQTPRYLIKTRGQQVTLSCSPISGHRSVSWYQQTPGQGLQFLFEYFSETQRNKGNFPGRFSGRQFSNSRSEMNVSTLELGDSALYLCASSFAGTSGRDTGELFFGEGSRLTVL.

Turning to this clonotype: The CDR3 does not end in the conserved phenylalanine or tryptophan, so this is likely a read error. The rearrangement joins TRBV5-1 to TRBJ2-5; the D call may be TRBD1 or TRBD2 (5 bases each). The CDR3 covers 11 residues. V was pared by 3 bases and J by 5 bases, with 5 bases between. Germline V gene lookup returns CDR1 SGHRS and CDR2 YFSETQ. CDR3 bases: TGCGCCAGCAGCTGGGGGGAGACCCAGTACTCC. Translated: CASSWGETQYS.

CDR3 bases: TGCAGCGTTGATCAGGGTCGGTTCGTAACTGAAGCTTTCTTT. It translates to CSVDQGRFVTEAFF. This chain connects TRBV29-1 to TRBJ1-1; TRBD1 is a possible D gene (5 bases). Germline V lookup: CDR1 SQVTM, CDR2 ANQGSEA. Trimming removed 3 bases from V and 5 bases from J, with 16 bases in between. CDR3 size: 14 residues.

CDR3 in DNA: TGCAGTGCTAGAGTAGGGATTGACAGGGGATATGGTACTGAAGCTTTCTTT. This sequence encodes CSARVGIDRGYGTEAFF. This rearrangement joins TRBV20-1 to TRBJ1-1; 8 bases map to TRBD1. The CDR3 spans 17 residues. Germline trimming cut 1 base from V and 5 bases from J; bases unmatched to any gene: 15. Germline CDR1 reads DFQATT; CDR2 reads SNEGSKA (reference sequence).

This clonotype turned up a few times. CDR3 in amino acids: CSVEGSGGGWEQFF. The CDR3 DNA sequence: TGCAGCGTTGAGGGGAGCGGGGGGGGATGGGAGCAGTTCTTC. This chain uses TRBV29-1 with TRBJ2-1, with 10 bases identical to TRBD2. The germline V gene has CDR1 SQVTM and CDR2 ANQGSEA. The CDR3 is 14 residues long. The trim removed 3 bases at V and 10 bases at J, leaving 9 bases unmatched.

This clonotype was recorded many times. V usage is TRBV12-3 or TRBV12-4 and J usage is TRBJ2-2; D possibly corresponds to TRBD2 (5 bases). This CDR3 has 13 residues. Trimming cost V 2 bases and J 7 bases, with 8 bases left between them. The CDR3 DNA is TGTGCCAGCAGTTTAATCGCGGGCGGGGAGCTGTTTTTT. This codes for CASSLIAGGELFF.

This chain uses TRBV6-2 or TRBV6-3 with TRBJ1-2; D unclear. Trimming shortened V by 5 bases and J by 0 bases, and 7 bases separated the two germline ends. The CDR3 sequence is 13 residues long. Per germline, CDR1 MNHEY and CDR2 SVGEGT. CDR3 protein: CASSLTPNYGYTF. DNA of the CDR3: TGTGCCAGCAGTCTAACCCCTAACTATGGCTACACCTTC.

The V call is TRBV6-1, the J call TRBJ2-7, with a weak D call TRBD1 (6 bases). Looked up from germline, CDR1 is MNHNS and CDR2 is SASEGT. CDR3 length equals 14 residues. Deletions cut 2 bases from V and 3 bases from J, with 11 bases between. The CDR3 region is CASSEYGTFYEQYF. As DNA, the CDR3 is TGTGCCAGCAGTGAATACGGGACATTCTACGAGCAGTACTTC.